The present TCR beta chain was sequenced within a study of shared clonotypes between healthy human individuals. The CDR3 totals 11 residues. Germline loops: CDR1 SGHTA, CDR2 FQGNSA. The ends were cut back, 2 bases at V and 6 bases at J, with 5 bases in the middle. In the case of this clone: Other DNA sequences in this specimen translate into the identical CDR3.

Profiled with immunoSEQ multiplex PCR; TCRdb holds only in-frame clones, not every one. The table lists 1.5 million to 2.5 million clones, about 95% of them singletons. Positive CCR7 selection of CD45RO-negative cells yielded the naive CD8 cells, and terminally differentiated effector memory CD45RA+ cells were excluded. This sequence was found in a man younger than 30 in good health. Sequencing was done on a sample of naive CD8+ T cells sorted from blood. The chain recombines TRBV7-2 with TRBJ2-7; D is unclear. The CDR3, as DNA: TGTGCCAGCAGCTTATACGGCGAGCAGTACTTC. It encodes CASSLYGEQYF.